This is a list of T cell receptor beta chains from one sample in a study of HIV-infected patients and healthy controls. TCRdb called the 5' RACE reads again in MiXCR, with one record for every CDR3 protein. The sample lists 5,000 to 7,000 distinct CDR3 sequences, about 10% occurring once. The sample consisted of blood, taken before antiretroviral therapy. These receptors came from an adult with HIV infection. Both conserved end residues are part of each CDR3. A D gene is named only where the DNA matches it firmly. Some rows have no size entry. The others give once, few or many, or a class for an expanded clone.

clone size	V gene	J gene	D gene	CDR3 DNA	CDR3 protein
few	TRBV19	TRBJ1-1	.	TGTGCCAGTAGTACCGGGGATTCTTGGGGCACTGAAGCTTTCTTT	CASSTGDSWGTEAFF
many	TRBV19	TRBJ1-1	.	TGTGCCAGTAGTATAGGACAGAACACTGAAGCTTTCTTT	CASSIGQNTEAFF
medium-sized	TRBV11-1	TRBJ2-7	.	TGTGCCAGCAGCGGATCGGGACGAAGCTACGAGCAGTACTTC	CASSGSGRSYEQYF
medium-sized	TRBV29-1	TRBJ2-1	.	TGCAGCGTTGACGCGCAGGCCGGATCCTACAATGAGCAGTTCTTC	CSVDAQAGSYNEQFF
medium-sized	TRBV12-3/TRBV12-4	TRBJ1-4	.	TGTGCCAGCAGCCCTTTACAGGGTACTAATGAAAAACTGTTTTTT	CASSPLQGTNEKLFF
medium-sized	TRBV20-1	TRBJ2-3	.	TGCAGTGCTAGTACCGGGGTCACGCAGTATTTT	CSASTGVTQYF
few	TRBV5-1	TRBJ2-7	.	TGCGCCAGCAGCTTGGAAGGGCCAACCTCCGAGCAGTACTTC	CASSLEGPTSEQYF
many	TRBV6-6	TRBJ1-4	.	TGTGCCAGCGAGCGGGTAGCTAATGAAAAACTGTTTTTT	CASERVANEKLFF
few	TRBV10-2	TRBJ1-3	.	TGCGCCAGCATGGATGGCTCTGGAAACACCATATATTTT	CASMDGSGNTIYF
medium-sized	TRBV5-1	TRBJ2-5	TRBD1	TGCGCCAGCAGCTCGGGACAGGGTTATGAAGAGACCCAGTACTTC	CASSSGQGYEETQYF
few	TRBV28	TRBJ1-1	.	TGTGCCAGCTTGGGGGTGGCTGAAGCTTTCTTT	CASLGVAEAFF
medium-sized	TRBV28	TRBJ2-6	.	TGTGCCAGCAGTCTGGACGGAGACTCTGGGGCCAACGTCCTGACTTTC	CASSLDGDSGANVLTF
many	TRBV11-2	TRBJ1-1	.	TGTGCCAGCAGCTCCGTGACAGGCAACGGGAGGTACACTGAAGCTTTCTTT	CASSSVTGNGRYTEAFF
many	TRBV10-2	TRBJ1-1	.	TGCGCCAGCAGTGAGTTGGACAGTTTCACTGAAGCTTTCTTT	CASSELDSFTEAFF
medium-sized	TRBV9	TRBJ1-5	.	TGTGCCAGCAGTCAGGATAGCAATCAGCCCCAGCATTTT	CASSQDSNQPQHF
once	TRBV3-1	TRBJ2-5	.	TGTGCCAGCAGCCAAGGTCCGGAGCCGCAAGAGACCCAGTACTTC	CASSQGPEPQETQYF
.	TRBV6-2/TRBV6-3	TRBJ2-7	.	TGTGCCAGCAGTCCCGCCCCCTACGAGCAGTACTTC	CASSPAPYEQYF
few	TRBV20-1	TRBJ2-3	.	TGCAGTGCTAGGCCCCCCGGGAGCACAGATACGCAGTATTTT	CSARPPGSTDTQYF
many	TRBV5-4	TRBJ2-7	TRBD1	TGTGCCAGCAGCTTACGGGACAGGAGACGGTACGAGCAGTACTTC	CASSLRDRRRYEQYF
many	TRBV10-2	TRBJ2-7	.	TGCGCCAGCAGTGAGTCGGGGGGCGGGGGGCAGTACTTC	CASSESGGGGQYF
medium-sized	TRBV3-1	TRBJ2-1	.	TGTGCCAGCAGCCAAGATCTCAGGGTGGAGCAGTTCTTC	CASSQDLRVEQFF
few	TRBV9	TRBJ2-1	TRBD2	TGTGCCAGCAGCGAACGCCCGTCTAGCGGCACTTACAATGAGCAGTTCTTC	CASSERPSSGTYNEQFF
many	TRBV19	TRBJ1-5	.	TGTGCCAGTAGGGCAGTTGGAGTGCGCAATCAGCCCCAGCATTTT	CASRAVGVRNQPQHF
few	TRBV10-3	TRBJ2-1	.	TGTGCCGCCGGGACTGTGAGCTCCTACAATGAGCAGTTCTTC	CAAGTVSSYNEQFF
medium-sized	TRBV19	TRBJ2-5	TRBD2	TGTGCCAGCAAGAGGGGACTAGCGGGAGCGGAGACCCAGTACTTC	CASKRGLAGAETQYF
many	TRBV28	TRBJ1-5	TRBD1	TGTGCCAGCACTCCAAACGGACAGGACAATCAGCCCCAGCATTTT	CASTPNGQDNQPQHF
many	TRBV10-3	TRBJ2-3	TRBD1	TGTGCCATCAGTGATCAGGGGGATTTAACAGATACGCAGTATTTT	CAISDQGDLTDTQYF
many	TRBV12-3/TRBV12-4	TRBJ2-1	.	TGTGCCAGCAGCCTAGTCAGCTCCTACAATGAGCAGTTCTTC	CASSLVSSYNEQFF
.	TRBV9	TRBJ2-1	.	TGTGCCAGCAGCGTAGTCCCGGGCCCGCGAAGGGGGACGAACAATGAGCAGTTCTTC	CASSVVPGPRRGTNNEQFF
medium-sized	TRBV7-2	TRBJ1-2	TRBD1	TGTGCCAGCAGCTTAGAACAGGGGTATGGCTACACCTTC	CASSLEQGYGYTF
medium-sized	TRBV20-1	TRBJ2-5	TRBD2	TGCAGTGCTGGAATACTAGCGGGAGCCCTGGAGACCCAGTACTTC	CSAGILAGALETQYF
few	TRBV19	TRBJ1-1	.	TGTGCCAGTAGCGGCATACTGAACACTGAAGCTTTCTTT	CASSGILNTEAFF
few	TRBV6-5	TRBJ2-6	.	TGTGCCAGTACTGCAGGGGTCGGCTCTGGGGCCAACGTCCTGACTTTC	CASTAGVGSGANVLTF
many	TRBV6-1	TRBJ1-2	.	TGTGCCAGCAGGTCAACAGGGCTATCTAACTATGGCTACACCTTC	CASRSTGLSNYGYTF
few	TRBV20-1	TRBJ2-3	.	TGCAGTGCTAGTTCCGGGAGCGGATACACAGATACGCAGTATTTT	CSASSGSGYTDTQYF
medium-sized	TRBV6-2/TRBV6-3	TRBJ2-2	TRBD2	TGTGCCAGCAGTTACCTAGCGGGGAACACCGGGGAGCTGTTTTTT	CASSYLAGNTGELFF
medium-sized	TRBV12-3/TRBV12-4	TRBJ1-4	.	TGTGCCAGCAGTTTTCCTAAGACAGGACCAAATGAAAAACTGTTTTTT	CASSFPKTGPNEKLFF
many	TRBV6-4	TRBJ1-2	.	TGTGCCAGCAGTGTCGACAGCGGCTATGGCTACACCTTC	CASSVDSGYGYTF
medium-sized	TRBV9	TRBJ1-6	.	TGTGCCAGCAGCCGCGAGGTGAGGCCGGACTATAATTCACCCCTCCACTTT	CASSREVRPDYNSPLHF
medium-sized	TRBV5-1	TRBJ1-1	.	TGCGCCAGCAGTTTTCGATGGACGGCATCGATCATGAACACTGAAGCTTTCTTT	CASSFRWTASIMNTEAFF
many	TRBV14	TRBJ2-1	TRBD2	TGTGCCAGCAGCCAAGATATCCCCGATAGCGGGAGTTTTTACAATGAGCAGTTCTTC	CASSQDIPDSGSFYNEQFF
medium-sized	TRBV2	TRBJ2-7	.	TGTGCCCTACATGGGGCGAACTACGAGCAGTACTTC	CALHGANYEQYF
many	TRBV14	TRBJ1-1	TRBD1	TGTGCCAGCAGCCAAGAAACAGGGGGAAGAGCTTTCTTT	CASSQETGGRAFF
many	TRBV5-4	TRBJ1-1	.	TGTGCCAGCAGCTTCGACAAGAACACTGAAGCTTTCTTT	CASSFDKNTEAFF
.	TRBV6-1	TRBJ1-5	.	TGTGCCAGCAGTAGGACAGTCTCTTCAGGCAATCAGCCCCAGCATTTT	CASSRTVSSGNQPQHF
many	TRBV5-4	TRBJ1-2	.	TGTGCCAGCAGCTTGGCCGGGGCCAGGCTGAACTATGGCTACACCTTC	CASSLAGARLNYGYTF
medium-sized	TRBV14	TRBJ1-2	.	TGTGCCAGCAGCCAAGACAGGTCCCTCTATGGCTACACCTTC	CASSQDRSLYGYTF
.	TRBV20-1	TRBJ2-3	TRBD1	TGCAGTGCGAGGGACAGGGGGCTCCATCCACCAGATACGCAGTATTTT	CSARDRGLHPPDTQYF
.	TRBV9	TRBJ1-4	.	TGTGCCAGCAGCGTAGCCCCTGCAACTAATGAAAAACTGTTTTTT	CASSVAPATNEKLFF
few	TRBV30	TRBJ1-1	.	TGTGCCTGGGGACGGTCTCTGAACACTGAAGCTTTCTTT	CAWGRSLNTEAFF
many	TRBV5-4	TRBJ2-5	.	TGTGCCAGCAGCTTGGGTCCACTGGGAGAGACCCAGTACTTC	CASSLGPLGETQYF
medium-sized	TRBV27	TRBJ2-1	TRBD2	TGTGCCAGCAGTTATGTCGGGACTAGCGGGGTCAATGAGCAGTTCTTC	CASSYVGTSGVNEQFF
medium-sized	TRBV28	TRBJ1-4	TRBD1	TGTGCCAGCAGTCGCGACAGGGCGGATGAAAAACTGTTTTTT	CASSRDRADEKLFF
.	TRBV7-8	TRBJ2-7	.	TGTGCCAGCAGCCGAGGGAGTTACGAGCAGTACTTC	CASSRGSYEQYF
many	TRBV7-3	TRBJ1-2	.	TGTGCCAGCAGCTTAAAGGGGTTCTCTACCTATGGCTACACCTTC	CASSLKGFSTYGYTF